This T cell receptor (beta chain) was sequenced in a study of cytotoxic CD8 clonotypes in ibrutinib-treated CLL. Whole-study findings and limits: Private clonotypes, not public ones, expanded at ibrutinib response. The study found baseline clonality above age-matched healthy donors, tracking circulating CD8+ T-cell counts.

Using immunoSEQ multiplex PCR, the repertoire was profiled, and TCRdb retains in-frame clones only, with some absent. Here the sample spans about 56,000 clones, 50% to 70% being singletons. Comments on this clone: Its target is not known.

Trimming pared 4 bases from V and 1 base from J, leaving 14 bases between. Germline V gives CDR1 SGHRS, CDR2 YFSETQ. The CDR3 totals 15 residues. The sequencing used PBMCs, collected after 24 months of ibrutinib treatment. The TCR comes from a human donor with chronic lymphocytic leukemia. The rearrangement uses TRBV5-1 and TRBJ1-1, with D tentatively TRBD1 (5 bases). The CDR3, as DNA: TGCGCCAGCAGCGGTCGGGGACGGACGAACACTGAAGCTTTCTTT. Protein product: CASSGRGRTNTEAFF. The variable domain in full, with the rest retrieved from reference TRBV5-1 and TRBJ1-1, is KAGVTQTPRYLIKTRGQQVTLSCSPISGHRSVSWYQQTPGQGLQFLFEYFSETQRNKGNFPGRFSGRQFSNSRSEMNVSTLELGDSALYLCASSGRGRTNTEAFFGQGTRLTVV.